This T cell receptor beta chain is from a study of T cells in localized non-small cell lung cancer. Findings and caveats of the study: It was uninvolved adjacent lung that showed the highest T cell clonality, exceeding tumor. Adjacent lung exhibited a median of approximately 50 among the 100 most abundant tumor clones. With higher T cell density in blood came longer overall survival. Sequencing, confined to only one tumor region, leaves heterogeneity possible.

Clones were sequenced by immunoSEQ multiplex PCR, and TCRdb holds only the in-frame ones, with some missing. The sample lists under 35,000 clones; less than 95% were seen once. The CDR3 covers 11 residues. Germline CDR1 and CDR2: SQVTM and ANQGSEA. V lost 7 bases and J lost 5, with 11 bases in between. Points on this clone: Its antigen is undetermined.

The sample consisted of peripheral blood, taken before any cancer treatment. This TCR was sampled from a female donor at least 60 years old with stage I lung adenocarcinoma. V is TRBV29-1 and J is TRBJ1-2, with no clear D. The CDR3 region has the DNA TGCAGCGCCCGGACCATTTATGGCTACACCTTC. It encodes CSARTIYGYTF.